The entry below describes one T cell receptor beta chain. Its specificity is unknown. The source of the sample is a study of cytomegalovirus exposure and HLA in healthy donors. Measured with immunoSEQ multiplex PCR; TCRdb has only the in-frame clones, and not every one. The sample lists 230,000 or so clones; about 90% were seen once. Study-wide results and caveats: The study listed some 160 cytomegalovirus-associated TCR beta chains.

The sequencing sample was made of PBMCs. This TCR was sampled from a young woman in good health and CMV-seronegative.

The CDR3 nucleotides read TGTGCCAGTAGTCCGACAGGGCTATCCAAAAACATTCAGTACTTC. It yields the protein CASSPTGLSKNIQYF. The V gene is TRBV19, the J gene TRBJ2-4; TRBD1 matches 7 bases. This CDR3 contains 15 residues. V trimming: 5 bases; J trimming: 2 bases; junction bases outside the gene matches: 6. Germline V CDR1 and CDR2: LNHDA, SQIVND (reference sequence). Full variable domain (remainder filled in from reference TRBV19 and TRBJ2-4): DGGITQSPKYLFRKEGQNVTLSCEQNLNHDAMYWYRQDPGQGLRLIYYSQIVNDFQKGDIAEGYSVSREKKESFPLTVTSAQKNPTAFYLCASSPTGLSKNIQYFGAGTRLSVL.